The 13 T cell receptor beta chains given below trace back to one sample, sequenced in a study of shared clonotypes between healthy human individuals. Using immunoSEQ multiplex PCR, the repertoire was profiled, and TCRdb retains in-frame clones only, with some absent. The sample consists of some 2 million clones, around 96% of them appearing once. CD45RO negativity and positive selection for CCR7 defined naive CD8 cells, a population that excluded terminally differentiated effector memory CD45RA+ cells. The sample comprised naive CD8+ T cells sorted from blood. All receptors derive from a man aged 18 to 35 in good health.

The chain joins TRBV4-3 to TRBJ2-2; the match to TRBD2 covers 10 bases. The germline CDR1 and CDR2 sequences are LGHNA and YSLEER. V lost 0 bases and J lost 4; bases outside the gene matches: 5. This CDR3 comprises 17 residues. CDR3: CASSQDRIAGGTGELFF. Written as DNA, the CDR3 is TGCGCCAGCAGCCAAGATCGGATAGCGGGAGGCACCGGGGAGCTGTTTTTT.

The chain recombines TRBV6-1 with TRBJ1-2; D is perhaps TRBD1 (5 bases). The CDR3 extends over 14 amino acids. Trimming removed 1 base at V and 0 bases at J, with 6 bases between. Germline values: CDR1 MNHNS, CDR2 SASEGT. CDR3: CASSEETANYGYTF. In DNA, the CDR3 is TGTGCCAGCAGTGAAGAGACAGCTAACTATGGCTACACCTTC.

The V call is TRBV5-1, the J call TRBJ2-7, with D unresolved. CDR3 length equals 15 residues. V was trimmed by 4 bases and J by 5 bases, leaving 19 bases between them. CDR1 is SGHRS and CDR2 is YFSETQ in the germline V gene. The CDR3 loop is CASSPGDTLWHEQYF. Here the CDR3 DNA reads TGCGCCAGCAGCCCCGGCGACACTCTTTGGCACGAGCAGTACTTC.

The V and J genes are TRBV7-9 and TRBJ2-7; the D is unclear. V lost 5 bases to trimming and J lost 3 bases, with 20 bases between them. There are 16 residues in the CDR3. From germline, CDR1 is SEHNR and CDR2 FQNEAQ (reference sequence). CDR3 nucleotides: TGTGCCAGCAGCCCTACCCACGGAAACCTGAACTACGAGCAGTACTTC. Translation gives CASSPTHGNLNYEQYF.

The CDR3 loop is CASSLLTAGGNQPQHF. In nucleotides, the CDR3 is TGTGCCAGCAGTTTATTGACGGCTGGGGGCAATCAGCCCCAGCATTTT. The chain has TRBV28 and TRBJ1-5; D not certain. Trimming stripped 1 base from V and 2 bases from J, with 12 bases between. This CDR3 contains 16 residues. The germline V gene encodes CDR1 MDHEN and CDR2 SYDVKM.

The chain couples TRBV27 to TRBJ2-7; 8 bases align to TRBD1. Germline V gene lookup returns CDR1 MNHEY and CDR2 SMNVEV (reference sequence). Unmatched junction bases numbered 4, after V lost 0 bases and J lost 6 bases. The CDR3 is made up of 14 amino acids. The CDR3 loop reads CASSLSQGASEQYF. CDR3 sequence (DNA): TGTGCCAGCAGTTTATCGCAGGGGGCGAGCGAGCAGTACTTC.

The V and J genes are TRBV11-3 and TRBJ2-4; 9 positions agree with TRBD1. Germline V gene lookup returns CDR1 SGHNT and CDR2 YENEEA. The CDR3 spans 18 residues. The ends lost 6 bases at V and 0 bases at J; junction bases unmatched: 12. The CDR3: CASRPGQGPVLAKNIQYF. The CDR3 bases are TGTGCCAGCAGACCGGGACAGGGACCCGTACTAGCCAAAAACATTCAGTACTTC.

Note on this clone: Other nucleotide sequences in the sample specify the same CDR3. The chain employs TRBV6-6 and TRBJ2-7; TRBD2 might be the D (5 bases). In germline, CDR1 is MNHNY, CDR2 SVGAGI (reference sequence). The CDR3 covers 11 residues. Trimming took off 8 bases at V and 1 base at J, with 6 bases between the two ends. The CDR3 loop is CASRTSYEQYF. In nucleotides, the CDR3 is TGTGCCAGCCGGACTTCCTACGAGCAGTACTTC.

This chain connects TRBV27 to TRBJ1-4; the D is unclear. Trimming removed 2 bases from V and 7 bases from J, with 23 bases in between. The CDR3 sequence is 18 residues long. Germline CDR1 MNHEY, CDR2 SMNVEV (reference sequence). CDR3 sequence: CASSLMAVVGVSGEKLFF. The DNA of the CDR3 is TGTGCCAGCAGTTTAATGGCCGTCGTGGGTGTTTCAGGTGAAAAACTGTTTTTT.

As DNA, the CDR3 is TGTGCCAGCAGTTTAGAAAGAGGGTTAGGAAGGTACGAGCAGTACTTC. Amino acid sequence: CASSLERGLGRYEQYF. The chain links TRBV28 to TRBJ2-7, with D maybe TRBD2 (5 bases). The CDR3 totals 16 residues. The germline V and J ends were trimmed by 2 bases and 4 bases, with 18 bases remaining between them. CDR1 is MDHEN, CDR2 SYDVKM, per germline.

This clone was seen once. The rearrangement uses TRBV7-8 and TRBJ1-1; the match to TRBD1 covers 7 bases. Germline V lookup: CDR1 SGHVS, CDR2 FQNEAQ. This CDR3 is 17 amino acids long. After removal of 5 bases from V and 0 bases from J, the junction contained 12 bases not matched to a gene. CDR3 sequence reads: CASSPVWPGTVNTEAFF. DNA for the CDR3: TGTGCCAGCAGCCCCGTGTGGCCCGGGACAGTGAACACTGAAGCTTTCTTT. Full variable domain (missing parts from reference TRBV7-8 and TRBJ1-1): GAGVSQSPRYKVAKRGQDVALRCDPISGHVSLFWYQQALGQGPEFLTYFQNEAQLDKSGLPSDRFFAERPEGSVSTLKIQRTQQEDSAVYLCASSPVWPGTVNTEAFFGQGTRLTVV.

Only one count was recorded for this clone. The chain links TRBV9 to TRBJ2-3; no reliable D call. The length of the CDR3 is 14 residues. Trimming took off 4 bases at V and 4 bases at J, with 13 bases between the two ends. CDR1 and CDR2 (germline): SGDLS, YYNGEE. DNA for the CDR3: TGTGCCAGCAGCCCCCCGGCGATTGCAGATACGCAGTATTTT. Translated: CASSPPAIADTQYF.

The table lists this clone with a few counts. The genes are TRBV13 and TRBJ1-6; D unclear. V was cut by 3 bases and J by 14 bases, with 8 bases left in between. CDR3 length equals 11 residues. CDR1 and CDR2 from the germline V gene are PRHDT and FYEKMQ (reference sequence). In nucleotides, the CDR3 is TGTGCCAGCAGCTTCGGGGAGGCCCTCCACTTT. Translation gives CASSFGEALHF.